The rows below give T cell receptor beta chains drawn from one sample of a study of blood T cell repertoires in COVID-19. Generated by immunoSEQ multiplex PCR, the TCRdb table keeps only in-frame clones and is missing some. The table lists 100,000 to 150,000 clones, 84% of them singletons, with 1.4% in the top ten. Sequencing was performed on peripheral blood. Source of these receptors: a man in his sixties with acute or convalescent COVID-19. Each CDR3 is given without its conserved first and last residue. Each record gives: V gene, CDR3 length, CDR3 protein.

TRBV18 16 ASSLQTGGSGRGTEQY
TRBV7-9 12 ASSFSGSTDTQY
TRBV10-3 17 AISSQHGDRGSVSWEQY
TRBV6-5 14 ASSYRTTGDNYGYT
TRBV7-8 17 ASSLHGRSGTGIPGELF
TRBV9 13 ASSARDRGVYGYT
TRBV27 13 ASSPRGGYTGELF
TRBV5-6 12 ASSVGRGSYGYT
TRBV10-3 14 AISESSGGRPGEQF
TRBV10-2 13 ASSDTGASTDTQY
TRBV27 16 ASSLALLSDLITGELF
TRBV27 11 ASRGQGTTEAF
TRBV7-6 14 ASSHPQGASGNTIY